These T cell receptor beta chains were read from a single sample in a study of cytomegalovirus exposure and HLA in healthy donors. Clones were read by immunoSEQ multiplex PCR, and TCRdb kept only the in-frame ones, dropping some. Counted here are 90,000 to 150,000 clones, 63% occurring once; the ten biggest clones make up 10%. Sequenced material: PBMCs. The receptors stem from a middle-aged man in good health and CMV-seropositive. CDR3s include the opening cysteine and the closing phenylalanine or tryptophan. The order of the fields is J gene, V gene, CDR3 protein.

j_gene: TRBJ1-5; v_gene: TRBV7-2; CDR3aa: CASSPGVRQPQHF
j_gene: TRBJ1-3; v_gene: TRBV15; CDR3aa: CATSREPGGSGNTIYF
j_gene: TRBJ1-2; v_gene: TRBV6-5; CDR3aa: CASSYGPITGLYGYTF
j_gene: TRBJ2-7; v_gene: TRBV2; CDR3aa: CASSEYVGGVYEQYF
j_gene: TRBJ2-3; v_gene: TRBV7-2; CDR3aa: CASSETSILGSGTDTQYF
j_gene: TRBJ2-2; v_gene: TRBV5-5; CDR3aa: CASSLGRDIDTGELFF
j_gene: TRBJ2-1; v_gene: TRBV29-1; CDR3aa: CSVARRLSGEQFF
j_gene: TRBJ2-7; v_gene: TRBV29-1; CDR3aa: CSVTPTSSGAEQYF
j_gene: TRBJ1-4; v_gene: TRBV28; CDR3aa: CASSTGNEKLFF
j_gene: TRBJ1-5; v_gene: TRBV25-1; CDR3aa: CASRGGQGQPQHF
j_gene: TRBJ2-1; v_gene: TRBV28; CDR3aa: CASSLVFKSSYNEQFF
j_gene: TRBJ1-1; v_gene: TRBV28; CDR3aa: CASSHKQGNTEAFF
j_gene: TRBJ1-1; v_gene: TRBV6-4; CDR3aa: CASSAQWTGSGTEAFF
j_gene: TRBJ1-5; v_gene: TRBV2; CDR3aa: CASSEASHTQAQHF
j_gene: TRBJ1-2; v_gene: TRBV2; CDR3aa: CASNFQGYYGYTF
j_gene: TRBJ1-1; v_gene: TRBV7-9; CDR3aa: CASSIGNTEAFF
j_gene: TRBJ2-7; v_gene: TRBV5-6; CDR3aa: CASSAWTSGGAFSYEQYF
j_gene: TRBJ2-7; v_gene: TRBV6-8; CDR3aa: CASRLTSGGREQYF
j_gene: TRBJ2-1; v_gene: TRBV14; CDR3aa: CASTPSPGQGYNEQFF
j_gene: TRBJ2-7; v_gene: TRBV19; CDR3aa: CASSIQDTTYEQYF
j_gene: TRBJ1-4; v_gene: TRBV25-1; CDR3aa: CASSDTGYRDEKLFF
j_gene: TRBJ2-2; v_gene: TRBV11-2; CDR3aa: CASILAPDTGELFF
j_gene: TRBJ1-2; v_gene: TRBV28; CDR3aa: CASSPPGRYYGYTF
j_gene: TRBJ2-3; v_gene: TRBV20-1; CDR3aa: CSASVVDTQYF
j_gene: TRBJ2-7; v_gene: TRBV19; CDR3aa: CASTTGTPYEQYF
j_gene: TRBJ1-1; v_gene: TRBV5-1; CDR3aa: CASSPERDTEAFF
j_gene: TRBJ2-5; v_gene: TRBV5-1; CDR3aa: CASSLNGIGETQYF
j_gene: TRBJ1-6; v_gene: TRBV15; CDR3aa: CATSRDVNTNSPLHF
j_gene: TRBJ2-5; v_gene: TRBV5-1; CDR3aa: CASSWTSGGGRQETQYF
j_gene: TRBJ2-7; v_gene: TRBV7-2; CDR3aa: CASSLGSYSYEQYF
j_gene: TRBJ1-2; v_gene: TRBV2; CDR3aa: CASTLNMQTFYGYTF